The rows below give T cell receptor beta chains drawn from one sample of a study of CD8 T cells in ankylosing spondylitis. TCRdb reanalysed the 5' RACE reads using MiXCR and keeps one entry per CDR3 protein. The sample gives 250,000 or so distinct CDR3 sequences, roughly a tenth of which show up once; 6% to 7.5% is in the top ten. Sample: blood, either unsorted or a sorted T cell fraction (not recorded which). The source of these receptors is a male donor with ankylosing spondylitis or in good health (not recorded which). Each CDR3 is given with its conserved first and last residue. A D gene is named only where the DNA matches it firmly. Size is stated as once, few, many, or a class for an expanded clone.

clone size: many; V gene: TRBV5-1; D gene: -; J gene: TRBJ2-7; CDR3 protein: CASSLNAGQFYEQYF; CDR3 DNA: TGCGCCAGCAGCCTAAACGCCGGACAGTTTTACGAGCAGTACTTC
clone size: many; V gene: TRBV15; D gene: -; J gene: TRBJ1-5; CDR3 protein: CATSRSGGSNQPQHF; CDR3 DNA: TGTGCCACCAGCAGATCAGGAGGGAGCAATCAGCCCCAGCATTTT
clone size: many; V gene: TRBV29-1; D gene: TRBD2; J gene: TRBJ2-7; CDR3 protein: CSASGGGSYEQYF; CDR3 DNA: TGCAGCGCATCAGGCGGGGGATCCTACGAGCAGTACTTC
clone size: few; V gene: TRBV7-9; D gene: -; J gene: TRBJ2-7; CDR3 protein: CASSLSQWGPHSYEQYF; CDR3 DNA: TGTGCCAGCAGCTTATCTCAGTGGGGGCCCCACTCCTACGAGCAGTACTTC
clone size: few; V gene: TRBV27; D gene: -; J gene: TRBJ1-1; CDR3 protein: CASSPDLGINTEAFF; CDR3 DNA: TGTGCCAGCAGCCCAGATTTGGGGATTAACACTGAAGCTTTCTTT
clone size: many; V gene: TRBV10-3; D gene: -; J gene: TRBJ2-7; CDR3 protein: CAISESGLEQYF; CDR3 DNA: TGTGCCATCAGTGAGTCAGGGCTCGAGCAGTACTTC
clone size: few; V gene: TRBV7-6; D gene: -; J gene: TRBJ2-5; CDR3 protein: CASSSREWTQYF; CDR3 DNA: TGTGCCAGCAGTTCCAGAGAGTGGACCCAGTACTTC
clone size: many; V gene: TRBV6-1; D gene: TRBD1; J gene: TRBJ1-2; CDR3 protein: CASRAGQGESYGYTF; CDR3 DNA: TGTGCCAGCAGGGCCGGACAGGGCGAATCCTATGGCTACACCTTC
clone size: few; V gene: TRBV7-9; D gene: -; J gene: TRBJ1-4; CDR3 protein: CASGGHNEKLFF; CDR3 DNA: TGTGCCAGCGGAGGGCATAATGAAAAACTGTTTTTT
clone size: many; V gene: TRBV20-1; D gene: -; J gene: TRBJ1-1; CDR3 protein: CSASPTLNTEAFF; CDR3 DNA: TGCAGTGCAAGCCCGACATTGAACACTGAAGCTTTCTTT